The 18 T cell receptor beta chains presented below share a single source sample, sequenced in a study of OX40 agonist ivuxolimab in advanced cancers. Assay used: immunoSEQ multiplex PCR; TCRdb lists only in-frame clones, some missing. The repertoire consists of 65,000 to 70,000 clones, with around 87% occurring once and the leading ten covering less than 3%. Material: CD4+ or CD8+ T cells sorted from blood, obtained in a trial of the OX40 agonist ivuxolimab. These receptors originate from an adult with an advanced solid tumor such as melanoma, head and neck, liver or kidney cancer.

The CDR3 DNA follows: TGCGCCAGCAGCCACTCTTGGTCCCAAGCAGGAAACACCATATATTTT. It codes for CASSHSWSQAGNTIYF. The chain employs TRBV4-1 and TRBJ1-3; unclear D gene. The CDR3 is 16 amino acids. V was cut by 3 bases and J by 4 bases, with 16 bases left in between. Looked up from germline, CDR1 is MGHRA and CDR2 is YSYEKL.

This chain uses TRBV6-5 with TRBJ1-2, with a possible D match to TRBD1 (5 bases). The CDR3 length is 14 residues. Per the germline V gene, CDR1 is MNHEY and CDR2 is SVGAGI. The germline V and J ends were trimmed by 7 bases and 3 bases, with 15 bases remaining between them. The CDR3 DNA is TGTGCCAGCACCCGGGACGGAGCGGACTATGGCTACACCTTC. Translating gives CASTRDGADYGYTF.

The rearrangement uses TRBV18 and TRBJ2-7; 7 bases agree with TRBD1. Per germline, CDR1 KGHSH and CDR2 LQKENI. The CDR3 sequence is 15 residues long. V was clipped by 4 bases and J by 3 bases; unmatched bases: 9. The CDR3 loop reads CASSLTTGIFYEQYF. The CDR3 DNA reads TGTGCCAGCTCACTGACGACAGGGATATTCTACGAGCAGTACTTC.

A single count supports this clone. The rearrangement links TRBV5-5 to TRBJ2-5; D perhaps matches TRBD1 (6 bases). The V gene lost 0 bases and the J gene lost 1 base, with 16 bases spanning the gap. CDR1 is SGHKS and CDR2 is YYEKEE in the germline V gene (reference sequence). The CDR3 contains 17 residues. The CDR3 nucleotides are TGTGCCAGCAGCTTGGGCTCCGGGACACGAAGCCAAGAGACCCAGTACTTC. Translated, it gives CASSLGSGTRSQETQYF.

The chain couples TRBV9 to TRBJ1-1; TRBD1 is a possible D gene (5 bases). The CDR3 is made up of 17 amino acids. Germline-derived CDR1 and CDR2 are SGDLS and YYNGEE. V lost 0 bases to trimming and J lost 0 bases, with 15 bases between them. The chain's CDR3 is CASSVEPGGRMNTEAFF. CDR3 nucleotides: TGTGCCAGCAGCGTAGAACCGGGGGGGAGAATGAACACTGAAGCTTTCTTT.

This clone was picked up one time. The J gene is TRBJ1-5, the V gene TRBV28; 7 nucleotides align to TRBD1. After removal of 5 bases from V and 4 bases from J, the junction contained 14 bases not matched to a gene. Germline-derived CDR1 and CDR2 are MDHEN and SYDVKM. The CDR3 consists of 17 residues. CDR3 loop: CASSLLDRPLSNQPQHF. In DNA form, the CDR3 reads TGTGCCAGCAGTCTTCTGGACAGGCCCTTGAGTAATCAGCCCCAGCATTTT.

This clone was observed once. The chain joins TRBV4-3 to TRBJ1-3; TRBD1 matches 7 bases. The V and J ends lost 4 bases and 3 bases, in that order; junction bases with no gene match: 6. Per the germline V gene, CDR1 is LGHNA and CDR2 is YSLEER. This CDR3 is built from 15 residues. In nucleotides, the CDR3 is TGCGCCAGCAGCCCCGGGAGGGGGCTTGGAAACACCATATATTTT. Amino acids: CASSPGRGLGNTIYF.

The rearrangement uses TRBV29-1 and TRBJ2-3; 12 nucleotides line up with TRBD2. Germline V gene lookup returns CDR1 SQVTM and CDR2 ANQGSEA. The CDR3 spans 16 residues. Losses at the gene ends were 5 bases for V and 0 bases for J; bases not matched to a gene: 6. This CDR3 is CSVSGLAGISTDTQYF. In DNA, the CDR3 is TGCAGCGTTTCGGGACTAGCGGGCATAAGCACAGATACGCAGTATTTT.

This clone was observed once. The chain links TRBV6-1 to TRBJ2-7; D may be TRBD1 or TRBD2 (7 bases each). The CDR3 consists of 16 residues. Trimming took off 0 bases at V and 6 bases at J, with 18 bases between the two ends. From germline, CDR1 is MNHNS and CDR2 SASEGT. The CDR3 reads CASSEAGGAGGVEQYF. CDR3 DNA: TGTGCCAGCAGTGAAGCGGGCGGGGCAGGGGGGGTCGAGCAGTACTTC.

This clone was observed once. The rearrangement joins TRBV11-2 to TRBJ2-1, with TRBD2 matching 12 bases. V lost 5 bases, J lost 4 bases, and 0 bases stayed unmatched. Germline V CDR1 and CDR2: SGHAT, FQNNGV. This CDR3 region has 14 residues. The CDR3 bases are TGTGCCAGCAGCACTAGCGGGAGGTACAATGAGCAGTTCTTC. This sequence encodes CASSTSGRYNEQFF.

The chain links TRBV28 to TRBJ1-3; D is unclear. Deletions cut 3 bases from V and 5 bases from J, with 17 bases between. Germline-derived CDR1 and CDR2 are MDHEN and SYDVKM. The CDR3 runs to 16 residues. The CDR3 DNA is TGTGCCAGCAGTTTGATGCGAAGCGCAGCTCGAAACACCATATATTTT. Its protein is CASSLMRSAARNTIYF.

This chain connects TRBV7-9 to TRBJ1-2; 7 bases match TRBD1. The V segment lost 3 bases and the J segment 7 bases; nucleotides outside the gene matches: 5. This CDR3 is built from 13 residues. CDR1 and CDR2 (germline): SEHNR, FQNEAQ (reference sequence). CDR3 sequence reads: CASSFRDSRGYTF. The CDR3 region has the DNA TGTGCCAGCAGCTTCCGGGACAGCCGTGGCTACACCTTC.

This chain connects TRBV6-6 to TRBJ1-3; D is unclear. V dropped 9 bases and J dropped 0 bases, with 15 bases sitting between them. This CDR3 has 15 residues. Germline lookup yields CDR1 MNHNY and CDR2 SVGAGI (reference sequence). The CDR3 protein is CASRNTGISGNTIYF. In DNA, the CDR3 is TGTGCCAGTAGGAACACGGGTATCTCTGGAAACACCATATATTTT.

This chain links TRBV2 with TRBJ2-2; 7 bases are shared with TRBD2. The CDR3 spans 15 residues. J lost 5 bases, V lost 6 bases, and 9 bases had no gene match. CDR1 and CDR2 from the germline V gene are SNHLY and FYNNEI. Here the CDR3 reads CASSRTRGETGELFF. Written as DNA, the CDR3 is TGTGCCAGCAGCCGGACTAGAGGAGAGACCGGGGAGCTGTTTTTT.

The chain is built from TRBV14 and TRBJ1-1; 10 bases agree with TRBD1. This CDR3 has 14 amino acids. After removal of 8 bases from V and 5 bases from J, the junction contained 8 bases not matched to a gene. Germline V gene lookup returns CDR1 SGHDN and CDR2 FVKESK. Here the CDR3 DNA reads TGTGCCAGCTCCCGGGACAGGGGCGTGACTGAAGCTTTCTTT. Translating gives CASSRDRGVTEAFF.

This clone was seen a handful of times. The gene calls are TRBV28 and TRBJ2-5; tentative D call: TRBD2 (5 bases). CDR3 size: 13 residues. Trimming cost V 5 bases and J 6 bases, with 13 bases left between them. The V gene's germline CDR1 is MDHEN and CDR2 SYDVKM. The CDR3 nucleotides are TGTGCCAGCAGTCGATCAGAGGGCAAGACCCAGTACTTC. Protein: CASSRSEGKTQYF.

This chain links TRBV5-1 with TRBJ1-4; TRBD1 is a possible D gene (5 bases). V lost 2 bases and J lost 7, with 15 bases in between. CDR1 is SGHRS and CDR2 is YFSETQ in the germline V gene. The CDR3 runs to 15 residues. Here the CDR3 DNA reads TGCGCCAGCAGCTTAGGGACGGCGGCCGGTGAAAAACTGTTTTTT. Translating gives CASSLGTAAGEKLFF.

The chain uses TRBV19 and TRBJ2-1, with 15 bases matching TRBD2. Germline lookup yields CDR1 LNHDA and CDR2 SQIVND (reference sequence). The CDR3 runs to 16 residues. V was clipped by 2 bases and J by 8 bases; unmatched bases: 4. The CDR3 protein is CASSIRTSGRADEQFF. CDR3 coding DNA: TGTGCCAGTAGTATACGGACTAGCGGGAGGGCCGATGAGCAGTTCTTC.